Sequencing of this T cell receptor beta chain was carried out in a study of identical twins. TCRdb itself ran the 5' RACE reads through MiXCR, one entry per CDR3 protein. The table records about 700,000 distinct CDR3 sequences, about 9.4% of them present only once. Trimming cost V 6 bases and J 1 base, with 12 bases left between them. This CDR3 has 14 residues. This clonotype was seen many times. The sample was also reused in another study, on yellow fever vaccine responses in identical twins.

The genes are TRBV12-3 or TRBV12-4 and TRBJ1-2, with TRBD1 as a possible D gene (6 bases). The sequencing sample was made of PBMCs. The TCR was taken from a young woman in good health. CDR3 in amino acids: CASSNSRGNYGYTF. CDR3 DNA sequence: TGTGCCAGCAGCAATAGCAGGGGTAACTATGGCTACACCTTC.